This T cell receptor (beta chain) was sequenced for a study of response to subunit inactivated influenza vaccine. Study-level points and caveats: Authors suggested seasonal influenza vaccinations each recruit few new T cells.

This clonotype has only a few counts. Its target is not known. V lost 2 bases, J lost 1 base, and 6 bases stayed unmatched. CDR3 length: 16 amino acids. CDR1 is SGHAT, CDR2 FQDESV, per germline (reference sequence). Via MiXCR, TCRdb re-called the RT-PCR reads, giving one row per CDR3 protein. Of approximately 250,000 distinct CDR3 sequences in the sample, 10% to 15% were seen once. The TCR originated in a man aged 50-59 years who received an inactivated influenza vaccine. The V and J genes are TRBV11-1 and TRBJ2-3; 7 nucleotides line up with TRBD1. The sample was non-naive T cells sorted from PBMCs, taken less than 15 days before vaccination. CDR3 protein: CASSLSRGQRTDTQYF. The CDR3 DNA is TGTGCCAGCAGCTTATCGAGGGGGCAACGCACAGATACGCAGTATTTT.